These T cell receptor beta chains were read from a single sample in a study of cytomegalovirus exposure and HLA in healthy donors. Repertoires were generated with immunoSEQ multiplex PCR, while TCRdb's copy carries only in-frame clones and drops some. This repertoire shows around 270,000 clones, roughly 80% found once; its top ten account for approximately 0.3%. The specimen was PBMCs. Receptors originate from a girl aged 2-10 years in good health and CMV-seronegative. CDR3s include the opening cysteine and the closing phenylalanine or tryptophan. Fields, in order: J gene, D gene, V gene, CDR3 length, clone size, CDR3 DNA, CDR3 protein. A D gene is named only where the DNA matches it firmly. Only some rows state a clone size, as once, few, many or a class for expanded clones.

TRBJ1-4	NA	TRBV7-9	14	NA	TGTGCCAGCAGCCACACAGGGCAGGATGAAAAACTGTTTTTT	CASSHTGQDEKLFF
TRBJ1-1	NA	TRBV6-1	13	few	TGTGCCAGCAGTGCACAGTCGAACACTGAAGCTTTCTTT	CASSAQSNTEAFF
TRBJ1-1	NA	TRBV27	13	NA	TGTGCCAGCAGTTTATGGGCCCGCACTGAAGCTTTCTTT	CASSLWARTEAFF
TRBJ2-1	TRBD2	TRBV5-4	19	NA	TGTGCCAGCAGCCTACTCGGGACTAGCGGGGGGGCAGCTATAAATGAGCAGTTCTTC	CASSLLGTSGGAAINEQFF
TRBJ2-5	NA	TRBV28	12	NA	TGTGCCAGCAGTACAGGGTGGGAGACCCAGTACTTC	CASSTGWETQYF
TRBJ1-4	TRBD1	TRBV9	15	NA	TGTGCCAGCAGCGCCGGACAGGGGACAAACGAAAAACTGTTTTTT	CASSAGQGTNEKLFF
TRBJ1-5	NA	TRBV10-3	13	NA	TGTGCCATCACCGGACAGATCAATCAGCCCCAGCATTTT	CAITGQINQPQHF
TRBJ2-2	NA	TRBV10-1	13	few	TGCGCCAGCAGTGCCGGGACTTCCGGGGAGCTGTTTTTT	CASSAGTSGELFF
TRBJ2-3	TRBD2	TRBV11-2	15	NA	TGTGCCAGCAGCTCCGCGGGAGTCGGAACAGATACGCAGTATTTT	CASSSAGVGTDTQYF
TRBJ2-7	TRBD1	TRBV7-8	14	NA	TGTGCCAGCAGCGTCCGGGGCCCCAGGGGGGAGCAGTACTTC	CASSVRGPRGEQYF
TRBJ1-6	NA	TRBV5-6	14	NA	TGTGCCAGCAGCCTGTGGCAGTCGAATTCACCCCTCCACTTT	CASSLWQSNSPLHF
TRBJ2-1	NA	TRBV4-1	14	few	TGCGCCAGCAGCCAAGATGGCGGGGACAATGAGCAGTTCTTC	CASSQDGGDNEQFF
TRBJ2-5	NA	TRBV5-4	16	few	TGTGCCAGCAGCTTGGGTCAGGTCGGTCCCGGGGGGACCCAGTACTTC	CASSLGQVGPGGTQYF
TRBJ1-1	TRBD1	TRBV30	14	NA	TGTGCCTGGAGATTCACAGGGGGGATCACTGAAGCTTTCTTT	CAWRFTGGITEAFF
TRBJ2-2	TRBD2	TRBV7-6	16	NA	TGTGCCAGCAGCCGGACTAGCGGGAGGGGAACCGGGGAGCTGTTTTTT	CASSRTSGRGTGELFF
TRBJ1-5	NA	TRBV6-1	18	NA	TGTGCCAGCAGTGAAAGTCTGGTCGACAGTTTTAGCAATCAGCCCCAGCATTTT	CASSESLVDSFSNQPQHF
TRBJ2-7	NA	TRBV28	12	NA	TGTGCCAGCACTGGGGGCACTCCTCTGCAGTACTTC	CASTGGTPLQYF
TRBJ2-1	TRBD2	TRBV9	16	NA	TGTGCCAGCAGCGCGTATAGCGGGATAAAATACAATGAGCAGTTCTTC	CASSAYSGIKYNEQFF
TRBJ2-5	NA	TRBV5-1	18	once	TGCGCCAGCAGCCCGGAAGGGAACCTAAGGGGAAGCCAAGAGACCCAGTACTTC	CASSPEGNLRGSQETQYF
TRBJ2-7	TRBD2	TRBV27	14	NA	TGTGCCAGCAGACTAGCGGGAGTTGCATACGAGCAGTACTTC	CASRLAGVAYEQYF
TRBJ1-1	NA	TRBV5-1	15	NA	TGCGCCAGCAGCTTGGATGCCGGCGGGAGCACTGAAGCTTTCTTT	CASSLDAGGSTEAFF
TRBJ2-3	TRBD1	TRBV9	16	once	TGTGCCAGCAGCTTGACAGGGTGTCGGAGCACAGATACGCAGTATTTT	CASSLTGCRSTDTQYF
TRBJ1-5	NA	TRBV6-1	15	once	TGTGCCAGCAGGAGGGGGTTTTCCAGGGATCAGCCCCAGCATTTT	CASRRGFSRDQPQHF
TRBJ2-1	TRBD1	TRBV27	16	few	TGTGCCAGCAGCCACTTTACAGGGGCCCTATACAATGAGCAGTTCTTC	CASSHFTGALYNEQFF
TRBJ2-5	TRBD2	TRBV19	15	NA	TGTGCCAGCCGACTAGCGGGAGGAGGAGTAGAGACCCAGTACTTC	CASRLAGGGVETQYF
TRBJ1-1	TRBD1	TRBV6-6	13	NA	TGTGCCAGCAGTAGACAGGGAGCCACTGAAGCTTTCTTT	CASSRQGATEAFF
TRBJ1-3	NA	TRBV28	16	NA	TGTGCCAGCAGCCGGCCCCAGGGCCTCTCTGGAAACACCATATATTTT	CASSRPQGLSGNTIYF
TRBJ2-3	TRBD2	TRBV27	16	NA	TGTGCCAGCAGTTTATCTTCGGGAGGGCCGGAAGATACGCAGTATTTT	CASSLSSGGPEDTQYF
TRBJ1-1	NA	TRBV10-3	14	once	TGTGCCATCAGTGCAATCCGGGAGGACACTGAAGCTTTCTTT	CAISAIREDTEAFF
TRBJ1-4	NA	TRBV7-6	17	NA	TGTGCCAGCAGCCAAAACTGGGGGGGGGCAACTAATGAAAAACTGTTTTTT	CASSQNWGGATNEKLFF
TRBJ1-2	NA	TRBV9	13	NA	TGTGCCAGCGGTGGGCCAGGGTTCTATGGCTACACCTTC	CASGGPGFYGYTF
TRBJ2-7	TRBD1	TRBV19	14	NA	TGTGCCAGTAGTCCGTTGGACAGGGGGCACGAGCAGTACTTC	CASSPLDRGHEQYF
TRBJ1-5	NA	TRBV29-1	13	few	TGCAGCGTTTCATTGGGGCGCAATCAGCCCCAGCATTTT	CSVSLGRNQPQHF
TRBJ1-2	NA	TRBV7-8	12	NA	TGTGCCAGCAGCTTAAATGGGGGGAGCTACACCTTC	CASSLNGGSYTF